This entry describes one TCR beta chain. The antigen is not known. This sample was taken from a study of monozygotic twins with cystic fibrosis. Whole-study results and caveats: J usage was most co-twin-similar in 8 of 16 pairs, V in 13. Median Simpson clonality of 0.0095 suggested naive T cells predominated.

V dropped 5 bases and J dropped 5 bases, with 13 bases sitting between them. The CDR3 runs to 14 residues. CDR1 and CDR2 from the germline V gene are LNHDA and SQIVND (reference sequence). The method was immunoSEQ multiplex PCR; TCRdb's version includes in-frame clones alone and lacks a portion of them. The data hold 30,000 to 35,000 clones, with 66% observed a single time. The chain recombines TRBV19 with TRBJ2-1; D possibly corresponds to TRBD2 (5 bases). What was sequenced was blood. The receptor comes from a girl under 18 with cystic fibrosis. CDR3 residues: CASSLSGHNNEQFF. DNA for the CDR3: TGTGCCAGTAGTCTAAGCGGCCATAACAATGAGCAGTTCTTC.